Listed here are 23 T cell receptor beta chains from one sample, sequenced in a study of a mutant IDH1 vaccine in newly diagnosed glioma. Their antigens are not known. The table came from immunoSEQ multiplex PCR; TCRdb's copy has only in-frame clones and leaves some out. The top ten hold 0.77% of the sample, which has about 94,000 clones, roughly nine tenths seen once. The time point denotes: week 47, end of study. Each dose of the vaccine consisted of 300 ug of mutant IDH1 20-mer peptide, with topical imiquimod. This material consisted of PBMCs, taken from a glioma patient whose treatment included an IDH1 peptide vaccine. These receptors were taken from a woman in her forties or fifties with glioma.

The gene calls are TRBV2 and TRBJ1-1, with D unresolved. The V gene's germline CDR1 is SNHLY and CDR2 FYNNEI. The CDR3 is 13 residues long. Here the CDR3 DNA reads TGTGCAGAGGTGGGGAGCGCGAACACTGAAGCTTTCTTT. It specifies CAEVGSANTEAFF. Full variable domain (outside the CDR3, taken from reference TRBV2 and TRBJ1-1): EPEVTQTPSHQVTQMGQEVILRCVPISNHLYFYWYRQILGQKVEFLVSFYNNEISEKSEIFDDQFSVERPDGSNFTLKIRSTKLEDSAMYFCAEVGSANTEAFFGQGTRLTVV.

This chain joins TRBV9 and TRBJ2-7; 13 bases are a match to TRBD2. J lost 10 bases, V lost 0 bases, and 10 bases had no gene match. The length of the CDR3 is 16 residues. Germline V gives CDR1 SGDLS, CDR2 YYNGEE. The CDR3 sequence is CASSVESGLAGVAQYF. CDR3 in DNA: TGTGCCAGCAGCGTAGAAAGCGGACTAGCGGGAGTCGCACAGTACTTC.

This chain connects TRBV4-1 to TRBJ1-1; D gene uncertain. In germline, CDR1 is MGHRA, CDR2 YSYEKL. V dropped 4 bases and J dropped 0 bases, with 6 bases sitting between them. The length of the CDR3 is 13 residues. Here the CDR3 reads CASSRGLNTEAFF. CDR3 DNA: TGCGCCAGCAGCCGAGGGTTGAACACTGAAGCTTTCTTT.

The rearrangement uses TRBV19 and TRBJ1-4, with unresolved D. Trimming pared 4 bases from V and 7 bases from J, leaving 13 bases between. In germline, CDR1 is LNHDA, CDR2 SQIVND (reference sequence). The CDR3 length is 14 residues. The CDR3 is CASSSYRVGEKLFF. CDR3 DNA sequence: TGTGCCAGTAGTAGTTATAGGGTCGGTGAAAAACTGTTTTTT.

The chain combines TRBV7-3 with TRBJ2-3; no firm D call. Germline V gene data show CDR1 as SGHTA and CDR2 as FQGTGA. V lost 5 bases, J lost 2 bases, and 8 bases lay in between. This CDR3 has 13 residues. The CDR3 reads CASSLQSTDTQYF. CDR3 coding DNA: TGTGCCAGCAGCCTTCAATCCACAGATACGCAGTATTTT.

The rearrangement uses TRBV5-4 and TRBJ1-4, with D perhaps TRBD1 (5 bases). Germline CDR1 SGHNT, CDR2 YYREEE (reference sequence). The CDR3 extends over 15 amino acids. Trimming left V 3 bases short and J 4 bases short, with 13 bases between. CDR3 DNA: TGTGCCAGCAGCTCTCTTGACAGCGATAATGAAAAACTGTTTTTT. Encoded protein: CASSSLDSDNEKLFF.

The V and J genes are TRBV10-3 and TRBJ2-2; 7 bases fit TRBD2. Unmatched junction bases numbered 6, after V lost 7 bases and J lost 4 bases. This CDR3 comprises 14 residues. Looked up from germline, CDR1 is ENHRY and CDR2 is SYGVKD. The CDR3 sequence: CAITGGGPTGELFF. CDR3 nucleotides: TGTGCCATCACGGGCGGGGGACCCACCGGGGAGCTGTTTTTT.

This sequence joins TRBV7-9 and TRBJ2-5, with no clear D. The closer fit of TRBJ2-7 to the DNA end suggests the J call may be wrong. Germline CDR1 reads SEHNR; CDR2 reads FQNEAQ (reference sequence). The CDR3 length is 13 residues. The CDR3 DNA is TGTGCCAGCAGCTTAGAGGGCAGAAACGAGCAGTACTTC. Its protein product is CASSLEGRNEQYF.

This rearrangement joins TRBV30 to TRBJ1-1; no clear D. The CDR3 loop spans 13 amino acids. V lost 0 bases and J lost 9, with 14 bases in between. Looked up from germline, CDR1 is GTSNPN and CDR2 is SVGIG (reference sequence). CDR3 amino acids: CAWSVSGGGKAFF. For the CDR3, the DNA is TGTGCCTGGAGTGTATCCGGAGGTGGTAAAGCTTTCTTT.

The rearrangement uses TRBV4-1 and TRBJ2-3, with TRBD2 matching 9 bases. The germline V gene encodes CDR1 MGHRA and CDR2 YSYEKL. This CDR3 comprises 14 residues. Germline trimming cut 4 bases from V and 2 bases from J; bases unmatched to any gene: 1. CDR3 coding DNA: TGCGCCAGCAGCCCGGGACTAGCCACAGATACGCAGTATTTT. Translating it yields CASSPGLATDTQYF.

The V gene is TRBV5-1, the J gene TRBJ2-3, with 13 bases that match TRBD2. The CDR3 loop spans 16 amino acids. V was pared by 5 bases and J by 5 bases, with 8 bases of the junction left unmatched. In germline, CDR1 is SGHRS, CDR2 YFSETQ. CDR3 coding DNA: TGCGCCAGCAGTATTCGACTAGCGGGAGGAGGAGATACGCAGTATTTT. Protein: CASSIRLAGGGDTQYF.

This chain joins TRBV10-1 and TRBJ2-3; a possible D gene is TRBD2 (6 bases). Per germline, CDR1 WNHNN and CDR2 SYGVQD (reference sequence). The V end was cut by 2 bases, the J end by 0 bases, with 12 bases between. The CDR3 totals 16 residues. The chain's CDR3 is CASSETTSYSTDTQYF. The DNA of the CDR3 is TGCGCCAGCAGTGAGACCACTAGCTATAGCACAGATACGCAGTATTTT.

The chain joins TRBV9 to TRBJ2-7; the match to TRBD2 covers 11 bases. The CDR3 is 15 amino acids. CDR1 is SGDLS, CDR2 YYNGEE, per germline. With 1 base clipped from V and 0 bases from J, the junction kept 0 bases outside the gene matches. CDR3 sequence: CASSVLAGGSYEQYF. The CDR3 bases are TGTGCCAGCAGCGTACTAGCGGGAGGCTCCTACGAGCAGTACTTC.

The chain recombines TRBV6-5 with TRBJ2-1; tentatively, D is TRBD1 or TRBD2 (5 bases each). Per the germline V gene, CDR1 is MNHEY and CDR2 is SVGAGI. With 5 bases removed from V and 2 bases from J, the gap between germline ends came to 10 bases. The CDR3 consists of 14 residues. CDR3 sequence: CASSNGAAYNEQFF. The CDR3 DNA is TGTGCCAGCAGTAACGGGGCCGCCTACAATGAGCAGTTCTTC.

V gene TRBV9 combines with J gene TRBJ2-7; possibly TRBD1 for D (6 bases). There are 16 residues in the CDR3. CDR1 is SGDLS and CDR2 is YYNGEE in the germline V gene. V was trimmed by 0 bases and J by 2 bases, leaving 15 bases between them. CDR3 sequence (DNA): TGTGCCAGCAGCGTAGTCCCTACAGGGATCCCCTACGAGCAGTACTTC. Translating it yields CASSVVPTGIPYEQYF.

This clone was seen a few times. The J gene is TRBJ2-2, the V gene TRBV19; D may match TRBD1 or TRBD2 (5 bases each). The V end was cut by 6 bases, the J end by 2 bases, with 13 bases between. The germline V gene has CDR1 LNHDA and CDR2 SQIVND (reference sequence). CDR3 length equals 15 residues. CDR3 coding DNA: TGTGCCAGTAGATCGAGGGACGGTAACACCGGGGAGCTGTTTTTT. Its protein product is CASRSRDGNTGELFF.

CDR3: CSAARDTQYF. The CDR3, as DNA: TGCAGTGCTGCCAGGGATACGCAGTATTTT. This rearrangement joins TRBV20-1 to TRBJ2-3; D is undetermined. Trimming stripped 5 bases from V and 6 bases from J, with 6 bases between. This CDR3 is 10 amino acids long. The germline V gene encodes CDR1 DFQATT and CDR2 SNEGSKA (reference sequence).

The rearrangement links TRBV6-5 to TRBJ2-5, with 11 bases identical to TRBD1. The germline gives CDR1 MNHEY, CDR2 SVGAGI. V was pared by 5 bases and J by 5 bases, with 7 bases of the junction left unmatched. The length of the CDR3 is 15 residues. The CDR3 reads CASSPGTGGGETQYF. The CDR3, as DNA: TGTGCCAGCAGTCCCGGGACAGGGGGTGGGGAGACCCAGTACTTC.

The chain recombines TRBV19 with TRBJ2-3; 8 nucleotides line up with TRBD2. Looked up from germline, CDR1 is LNHDA and CDR2 is SQIVND (reference sequence). V lost 3 bases, J lost 4 bases, and 3 bases stayed unmatched. This CDR3 is built from 14 residues. The DNA for the CDR3 is TGTGCCAGTAGTATTAACGGGAGGGCAGATACGCAGTATTTT. Amino acids: CASSINGRADTQYF.

The chain uses TRBV15 and TRBJ2-4; D gene uncertain. Trimming took off 1 base at V and 5 bases at J, with 6 bases between the two ends. Germline CDR1 and CDR2: LNHNV and YYDKDF (reference sequence). The CDR3 spans 13 residues. The CDR3 coding sequence is TGTGCCACCAGCAGAGTAGTAGAAAACATTCAGTACTTC. It is translated as CATSRVVENIQYF. Complete variable domain (other parts from reference TRBV15 and TRBJ2-4): DAMVIQNPRYQVTQFGKPVTLSCSQTLNHNVMYWYQQKSSQAPKLLFHYYDKDFNNEADTPDNFQSRRPNTSFCFLDIRSPGLGDTAMYLCATSRVVENIQYFGAGTRLSVL.

This clone was seen once. The J gene is TRBJ2-3, the V gene TRBV28; perhaps TRBD2 as D (7 bases). The CDR3 covers 17 residues. V was trimmed by 4 bases and J by 2 bases, leaving 19 bases between them. The V gene's germline CDR1 is MDHEN and CDR2 SYDVKM. The CDR3 region is CASSSPVRGGPTDTQYF. CDR3 coding DNA: TGTGCCAGCAGTTCTCCCGTGAGGGGGGGTCCCACAGATACGCAGTATTTT.

The J gene is TRBJ2-5, the V gene TRBV28, with D perhaps TRBD2 (7 bases). CDR1 and CDR2 (germline): MDHEN, SYDVKM. The CDR3 contains 18 residues. The ends were cut back, 6 bases at V and 4 bases at J, with 27 bases in the middle. This CDR3 reads CASSPVWGGGERGETQYF. The CDR3 nucleotides are TGTGCCAGCAGCCCGGTTTGGGGAGGGGGAGAGAGGGGAGAGACCCAGTACTTC.

This sequence joins TRBV9 and TRBJ2-1; 7 bases are a match to TRBD2. V was clipped by 3 bases and J by 5 bases; unmatched bases: 5. CDR3 length equals 14 residues. Germline V gives CDR1 SGDLS, CDR2 YYNGEE. The CDR3 nucleotides read TGTGCCAGCAGCGGCGGACTAGGGGACAATGAGCAGTTCTTC. The encoded protein is CASSGGLGDNEQFF.